The 28 T cell receptor beta chains reported below all come from one sample, sequenced in a study of a mutant IDH1 vaccine in newly diagnosed glioma. Time point defined: week 35, safety follow-up. Each dose delivered 300 ug of mutant IDH1 20-mer peptide subcutaneously with imiquimod. Their recognized antigens are unknown. Assay: immunoSEQ multiplex PCR; the TCRdb copy retains only in-frame clones and omits some. Of tens of thousands of clones listed, about four fifths are singletons. The material was PBMCs, obtained from a glioma patient whose treatment included an IDH1 peptide vaccine. These receptors all stem from a woman younger than 30 with glioma.

The chain has TRBV7-2 and TRBJ2-7, with D unresolved. The length of the CDR3 is 13 residues. From germline, CDR1 is SGHTA and CDR2 FQGNSA. Trimming took 1 base from V and 5 from J, leaving 9 bases between them. CDR3 amino acids: CASSLVGSHEQYF. For the CDR3, the DNA is TGTGCCAGCAGCTTAGTCGGGTCCCACGAGCAGTACTTC.

This clone was seen a few times. Other DNA sequences in this sample translate to the same CDR3. This rearrangement joins TRBV10-3 to TRBJ1-5; D gene unclear. The CDR3 spans 12 residues. The germline V gene has CDR1 ENHRY and CDR2 SYGVKD. V was trimmed by 0 bases and J by 7 bases, leaving 4 bases between them. CDR3 sequence reads: CAISESGQPQHF. CDR3 in DNA: TGTGCCATCAGTGAGTCGGGGCAGCCCCAGCATTTT.

The chain recombines TRBV10-3 with TRBJ2-2, with no clear D. CDR3 length: 12 residues. CDR1 ENHRY and CDR2 SYGVKD come from the germline V gene. The germline V and J ends were trimmed by 5 bases and 8 bases, with 9 bases remaining between them. CDR3 residues: CAISPGLGELFF. For the CDR3, the DNA is TGTGCCATCAGTCCCGGGCTGGGGGAGCTGTTTTTT.

The chain combines TRBV2 with TRBJ1-1; 11 bases map to TRBD1. CDR3 length: 18 residues. The germline V gene encodes CDR1 SNHLY and CDR2 FYNNEI. V lost 6 bases to trimming and J lost 6 bases; unmatched junction nucleotides: 18. Here the CDR3 DNA reads TGTGCCAGCAGATGGACAGGGGGCGAGACTAGTCGTCACGCTGAAGCTTTCTTT. Encoded protein: CASRWTGGETSRHAEAFF.

The chain's CDR3 is CASSLYSPASYSNQPQHF. The CDR3 DNA reads as TGTGCCAGCAGTTTATATAGCCCGGCATCATATAGCAATCAGCCCCAGCATTTT. This chain connects TRBV28 to TRBJ1-5, with D unresolved. Trimming took 1 base from V and 0 from J, leaving 16 bases between them. CDR1 is MDHEN and CDR2 is SYDVKM in the germline V gene. The CDR3 runs 18 residues.

The chain joins TRBV14 to TRBJ2-1, with TRBD2 as a possible D gene (7 bases). The CDR3 runs 16 residues. V lost 4 bases, J lost 4 bases, and 17 bases lay in between. Germline values: CDR1 SGHDN, CDR2 FVKESK. The CDR3 loop reads CASSPWGGGGYNEQFF. For the CDR3, the DNA is TGTGCCAGCAGCCCTTGGGGAGGGGGGGGTTACAATGAGCAGTTCTTC.

The V call is TRBV9, the J call TRBJ1-5; D is unresolved. The V gene's germline CDR1 is SGDLS and CDR2 YYNGEE. With 0 bases removed from V and 6 bases from J, the gap between germline ends came to 7 bases. This CDR3 spans 13 amino acids. CDR3 in DNA: TGTGCCAGCAGCGTAGGTCTGGGTCAGCCCCAGCATTTT. Its translation: CASSVGLGQPQHF.

The V call is TRBV5-1, the J call TRBJ2-7; tentatively, D is TRBD1 (5 bases). The V end lost 1 base, the J end lost 5 bases, and 16 bases lay between the germline ends. This CDR3 is 15 amino acids long. From germline, CDR1 is SGHRS and CDR2 YFSETQ. The DNA of the CDR3 is TGCGCCAGCAGCTTGTCCGAGACAGCAGTCCACGAGCAGTACTTC. It is translated as CASSLSETAVHEQYF.

About this clone itself: The sample carries other DNA sequences with the same CDR3. V usage is TRBV2 and J usage is TRBJ1-2; no definite D call. Germline CDR1 is SNHLY and CDR2 is FYNNEI. The CDR3 consists of 11 residues. V lost 4 bases and J lost 5, with 5 bases in between. CDR3 nucleotide sequence: TGTGCCAGCAGTGTGGGGTATGGCTACACCTTC. This translates into CASSVGYGYTF.

For the CDR3, the DNA is TGTGCCAGCAGTAGGTCTATAGCGGGGGCCTACAATGAGCAGTTCTTC. It codes for CASSRSIAGAYNEQFF. V is TRBV7-9 and J is TRBJ2-1, with 9 bases identical to TRBD2. The CDR3 is 16 residues long. The V gene end was trimmed by 6 bases and the J gene end by 2 bases; junction bases not matched to a gene: 8. Looked up from germline, CDR1 is SEHNR and CDR2 is FQNEAQ (reference sequence).

This clone was counted a single time. V and J are TRBV5-1 and TRBJ2-2; D not resolved. Germline V gene lookup returns CDR1 SGHRS and CDR2 YFSETQ. This CDR3 is built from 14 residues. Trimming shortened V by 0 bases and J by 5 bases, and 8 bases separated the two germline ends. CDR3 DNA: TGCGCCAGCAGCTTGGGCAGATCAACCGGGGAGCTGTTTTTT. Translated, it gives CASSLGRSTGELFF. Complete variable domain (other parts from reference TRBV5-1 and TRBJ2-2): KAGVTQTPRYLIKTRGQQVTLSCSPISGHRSVSWYQQTPGQGLQFLFEYFSETQRNKGNFPGRFSGRQFSNSRSEMNVSTLELGDSALYLCASSLGRSTGELFFGEGSRLTVL.

The V call is TRBV5-4, the J call TRBJ2-5; 11 bases map to TRBD2. The CDR3 contains 14 residues. Trimming cost V 7 bases and J 4 bases; bases outside gene matches: 6. Germline CDR1 and CDR2: SGHNT and YYREEE (reference sequence). The CDR3 loop reads CASGLAGGGETQYF. The CDR3 DNA reads as TGTGCCAGCGGATTAGCGGGAGGGGGAGAGACCCAGTACTTC.

V and J are TRBV13 and TRBJ2-3; D gene unclear. The germline V gene encodes CDR1 PRHDT and CDR2 FYEKMQ (reference sequence). The CDR3 covers 14 residues. V was clipped by 5 bases and J by 3 bases, with 12 bases between them. For the CDR3, the DNA is TGTGCCAGCAGCCCTAGAATGGGTACAGATACGCAGTATTTT. This translates into CASSPRMGTDTQYF. Drawing the rest from reference TRBV13 and TRBJ2-3, the complete variable domain is AAGVIQSPRHLIKEKRETATLKCYPIPRHDTVYWYQQGPGQDPQFLISFYEKMQSDKGSIPDRFSAQQFSDYHSELNMSSLELGDSALYFCASSPRMGTDTQYFGPGTRLTVL.

This clone has just a few counts. This chain connects TRBV11-2 to TRBJ1-4; D is uncertain. This CDR3 is 14 amino acids long. V lost 5 bases and J 2 bases, leaving 9 bases between the germline ends. Germline V CDR1 and CDR2: SGHAT, FQNNGV. The DNA of the CDR3 is TGTGCCAGCAGCCTACAGCTGACTAATGAAAAACTGTTTTTT. It specifies CASSLQLTNEKLFF.

The chain couples TRBV29-1 to TRBJ2-6; tentative D call: TRBD2 (6 bases). The CDR3 consists of 15 residues. The V and J ends lost 7 bases and 0 bases respectively, with 13 bases between them. CDR1 is SQVTM and CDR2 is ANQGSEA in the germline V gene. CDR3: CSAKGLYSGANVLTF. CDR3 DNA: TGCAGCGCAAAGGGACTTTACTCTGGGGCCAACGTCCTGACTTTC. Variable domain in full (rest from reference TRBV29-1 and TRBJ2-6): SAVISQKPSRDICQRGTSLTIQCQVDSQVTMMFWYRQQPGQSLTLIATANQGSEATYESGFVIDKFPISRPNLTFSTLTVSNMSPEDSSIYLCSAKGLYSGANVLTFGAGSRLTVL.

The chain employs TRBV4-2 and TRBJ2-5, with a weak D call TRBD2 (5 bases). The CDR3 is 17 residues long. V dropped 4 bases and J dropped 5 bases, with 23 bases sitting between them. The germline V gene encodes CDR1 LGHNA and CDR2 YNFKEQ. CDR3 coding DNA: TGTGCCAGCAGCCCCCTTTGGGAGCTAGACCCTTCGGAGACCCAGTACTTC. As protein: CASSPLWELDPSETQYF.

This clone was counted between two and nine times. The rearrangement links TRBV7-9 to TRBJ1-5; maybe TRBD1 (6 bases). The ends were cut back, 5 bases at V and 4 bases at J, with 12 bases in the middle. This CDR3 is built from 14 residues. The germline V gene has CDR1 SEHNR and CDR2 FQNEAQ (reference sequence). CDR3 amino acids: CASSTTGSNQPQHF. The CDR3 coding sequence is TGTGCCAGCAGCACTACAGGGTCTAATCAGCCCCAGCATTTT. The full variable domain, its missing parts supplied by reference TRBV7-9 and TRBJ1-5, is DTGVSQNPRHKITKRGQNVTFRCDPISEHNRLYWYRQTLGQGPEFLTYFQNEAQLEKSRLLSDRFSAERPKGSFSTLEIQRTEQGDSAMYLCASSTTGSNQPQHFGDGTRLSIL.

In its sample, this clone was seen once. The J gene is TRBJ1-4, the V gene TRBV4-1; D remains ambiguous. CDR1 is MGHRA, CDR2 YSYEKL, per germline. The V end was cut by 4 bases, the J end by 0 bases, with 9 bases between. CDR3 length: 15 residues. For the CDR3, the DNA is TGCGCCAGCAGCCTCCTAGGTGCAACTAATGAAAAACTGTTTTTT. Translation gives CASSLLGATNEKLFF.

The rearrangement uses TRBV10-3 and TRBJ1-5, with 7 bases that match TRBD1. This CDR3 region has 15 residues. Germline V gene data show CDR1 as ENHRY and CDR2 as SYGVKD. V trimming: 5 bases; J trimming: 4 bases; junction bases outside the gene matches: 8. The CDR3 region has the DNA TGTGCCATCAGTCCCGGGACAGAGTCTAATCAGCCCCAGCATTTT. It translates to CAISPGTESNQPQHF.

The J gene is TRBJ2-2, the V gene TRBV5-1, with D perhaps matching TRBD1 or TRBD2 (6 bases each). The V end lost 4 bases, the J end lost 7 bases, and 11 bases lay between the germline ends. Germline CDR1 is SGHRS and CDR2 is YFSETQ. This CDR3 contains 13 residues. In nucleotides, the CDR3 is TGCGCCAGCAGCGTTGAGGGGGGCGGGGAGCTGTTTTTT. It codes for CASSVEGGGELFF.

The chain employs TRBV28 and TRBJ2-7; D unclear. The CDR3 covers 14 residues. Germline CDR1 MDHEN, CDR2 SYDVKM. V was pared by 6 bases and J by 5 bases, with 17 bases between. CDR3 bases: TGTGCCAGCAGCCGACGGCCCACCCCCAACGAGCAGTACTTC. Encoded protein: CASSRRPTPNEQYF.

The chain combines TRBV4-3 with TRBJ2-7; weak D call: TRBD2 (5 bases). Trimming took 0 bases from V and 7 from J, leaving 10 bases between them. Germline V CDR1 and CDR2: LGHNA, YSLEER. The CDR3 runs to 13 residues. CDR3 amino acids: CASSQEAGWEQYF. The CDR3 DNA reads TGCGCCAGCAGCCAAGAGGCGGGTTGGGAGCAGTACTTC.

V and J are TRBV4-3 and TRBJ2-5, with TRBD2 as a possible D gene (5 bases). The J call may be faulty, since TRBJ2-7 better matches the DNA end. The germline CDR1 and CDR2 sequences are LGHNA and YSLEER. The CDR3 spans 14 residues. The CDR3 DNA follows: TGCGCCAGCAGCCAGAGCCGGGGTAACTACGAGCAGTACTTC. Protein product: CASSQSRGNYEQYF.

The rearrangement joins TRBV7-3 to TRBJ2-3, with D possibly TRBD2 on 5 matching bases. V lost 1 base and J lost 3, with 8 bases in between. The CDR3 loop spans 14 amino acids. Germline V gene lookup returns CDR1 SGHTA and CDR2 FQGTGA. CDR3 sequence: CASSLNTGTDTQYF. The CDR3 DNA is TGTGCCAGCAGCTTAAATACGGGGACAGATACGCAGTATTTT. Variable domain in full (rest from reference TRBV7-3 and TRBJ2-3): GAGVSQTPSNKVTEKGKYVELRCDPISGHTALYWYRQSLGQGPEFLIYFQGTGAADDSGLPNDRFFAVRPEGSVSTLKIQRTERGDSAVYLCASSLNTGTDTQYFGPGTRLTVL.

The chain is built from TRBV19 and TRBJ2-1; 16 nucleotides line up with TRBD2. The CDR3 covers 16 residues. Germline V gives CDR1 LNHDA, CDR2 SQIVND (reference sequence). V gave up 5 bases and J gave up 8 bases; unmatched junction bases: 6. CDR3 residues: CASSPGLAGGGHEQFF. The CDR3 coding sequence is TGTGCCAGTAGTCCGGGACTAGCGGGAGGGGGACATGAGCAGTTCTTC.

The V gene is TRBV7-9, the J gene TRBJ1-4; D is possibly TRBD1 (6 bases). The CDR3 loop spans 14 amino acids. Germline CDR1 SEHNR, CDR2 FQNEAQ (reference sequence). V was shortened by 3 bases and J by 6 bases, with 11 bases between the two germline ends. CDR3 DNA: TGTGCCAGCAGCTTCCCAGGGGTTGATGAAAAACTGTTTTTT. It codes for CASSFPGVDEKLFF.

Remarks on this clone: One junction end disagrees with the germline gene, perhaps due to a read error. V and J are TRBV14 and TRBJ2-1; 7 nucleotides agree with TRBD1. The CDR3 has 13 amino acids. Germline CDR1 SGHDN, CDR2 FVKESK. Here the CDR3 DNA reads TGTGCCAGCAGCCTCCTCCATACAGGGGATTGGGTCTTC. Protein sequence: CASSLLHTGDWVF.

This sequence joins TRBV7-8 and TRBJ1-3; a weak D match, TRBD1 (6 bases). V was shortened by 5 bases and J by 2 bases, with 16 bases between the two germline ends. Germline V gene data show CDR1 as SGHVS and CDR2 as FQNEAQ. There are 16 residues in the CDR3. CDR3 residues: CASSGEGGGTGNTIYF. In nucleotides, the CDR3 is TGTGCCAGCAGCGGGGAGGGGGGTGGAACTGGAAACACCATATATTTT.